This T cell receptor (beta chain) was documented in a study of T cell responses to AZD1222 COVID-19 vaccine. Study findings and constraints: Donors were mostly white British, more females; clonal diversity possibly underestimated.

Trimming stripped 6 bases from V and 1 base from J, with 9 bases between. This CDR3 region has 13 residues. The germline V gene has CDR1 MNHEY and CDR2 SMNVEV (reference sequence). Clones were sequenced by immunoSEQ multiplex PCR, and TCRdb holds only the in-frame ones, with some missing. The sample has roughly 160,000 clones; 94% are singletons. Concerning this clone: Its antigen is unknown.

The clonotype was recovered from an adult in good health. V usage is TRBV27 and J usage is TRBJ1-1; D is unresolved. Material: peripheral blood, obtained on day 0 of AZD1222 vaccination. The CDR3 loop reads CASSISKNTEAFF. The CDR3 region has the DNA TGTGCCAGCAGCATTAGTAAGAACACTGAAGCTTTCTTT.